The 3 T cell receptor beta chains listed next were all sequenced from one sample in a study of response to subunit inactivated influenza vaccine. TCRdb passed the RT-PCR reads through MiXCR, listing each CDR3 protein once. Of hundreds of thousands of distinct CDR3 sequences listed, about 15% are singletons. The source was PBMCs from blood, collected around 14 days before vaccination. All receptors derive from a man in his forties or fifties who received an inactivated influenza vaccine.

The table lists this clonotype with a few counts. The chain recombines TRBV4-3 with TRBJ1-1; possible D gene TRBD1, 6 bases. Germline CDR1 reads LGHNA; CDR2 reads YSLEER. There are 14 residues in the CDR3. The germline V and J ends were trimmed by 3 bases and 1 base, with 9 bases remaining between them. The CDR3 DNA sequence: TGCGCCAGCAGCCAGGAACAGGGGAACACTGAAGCTTTCTTT. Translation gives CASSQEQGNTEAFF.

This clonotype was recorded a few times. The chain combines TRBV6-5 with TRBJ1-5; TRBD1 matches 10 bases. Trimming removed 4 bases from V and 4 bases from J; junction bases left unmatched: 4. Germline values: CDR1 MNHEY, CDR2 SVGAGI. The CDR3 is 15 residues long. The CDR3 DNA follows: TGTGCCAGCAGTTGGCCGGGACAGGGGAATCAGCCCCAGCATTTT. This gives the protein CASSWPGQGNQPQHF.

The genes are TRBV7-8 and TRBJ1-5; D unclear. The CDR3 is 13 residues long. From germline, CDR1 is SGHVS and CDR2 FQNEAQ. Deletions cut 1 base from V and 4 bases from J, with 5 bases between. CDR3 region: CASSLGWNQPQHF. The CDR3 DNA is TGTGCCAGCAGCTTAGGGTGGAATCAGCCCCAGCATTTT.